Sequencing of this T cell receptor beta chain was carried out in a study of CD8+ T cells in alopecia areata. Study information: The authors grafted skin from approximately 6-12-month-old C3H/HeJ donors with spontaneous alopecia onto 7-10-week-old female C3H/HeJ mice.

cDNA serving as the sequencing template came from extracted, reverse transcribed RNA. This table comes from immunoSEQ multiplex PCR, and its TCRdb copy is limited to in-frame clones, with some not included. The sample lists around 290,000 clones, none appearing once, the ten largest making up 1.2%. V shed 1 base and J shed 3 bases, with 4 bases lying between them. Germline CDR1 and CDR2: LGHNA and YNLKQL (reference sequence). This CDR3 has 13 residues. Sorting used CD4, CD8alpha, NKG2D, NKG2ACE and other markers on pooled cutaneous lymph node cells. Points on this clone: The germline and genes are mouse ones. The observed sequence ends 4 residues before the CDR3 terminus, with the missing tail filled in from the germline J gene.

The J gene is TRBJ2-1, the V gene TRBV5; D remains unclear. This TCR came from a C3H/HeJ mouse with alopecia areata. The strain's MHC haplotype is H2-k. The sample was CD4+ T cells sorted from a lymph node. The part of the CDR3 DNA that was read is TGTGCCAGCAGCCAAGTGGGCTATGCT. Translated, it gives CASSQVGYA. The complete CDR3 sequence is CASSQVGYAEQFF.